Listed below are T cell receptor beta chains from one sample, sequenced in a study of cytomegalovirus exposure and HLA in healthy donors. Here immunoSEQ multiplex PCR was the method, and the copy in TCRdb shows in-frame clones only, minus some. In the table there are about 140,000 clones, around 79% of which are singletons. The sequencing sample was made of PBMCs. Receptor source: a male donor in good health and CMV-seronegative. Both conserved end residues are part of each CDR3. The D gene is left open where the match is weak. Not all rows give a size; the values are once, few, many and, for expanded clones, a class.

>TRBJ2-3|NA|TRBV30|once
CAWSEFPGTGGTDTQYF
TGTGCCTGGAGTGAGTTTCCAGGGACGGGGGGCACAGATACGCAGTATTTT
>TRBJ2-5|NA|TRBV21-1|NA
CASNSAGLAEETQYF
TGTGCCAGCAACTCGGCCGGACTAGCGGAAGAGACCCAGTACTTC
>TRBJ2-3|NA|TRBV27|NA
CASSKDWLLTDTQYF
TGTGCCAGCAGTAAAGACTGGCTCCTCACAGATACGCAGTATTTT
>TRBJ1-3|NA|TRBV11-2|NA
CASSLGGGPPGNTIYF
TGTGCCAGCAGCTTAGGGGGGGGGCCCCCTGGAAACACCATATATTTT
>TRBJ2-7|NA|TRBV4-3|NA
CASSQDPQGTYEQYF
TGCGCCAGCAGCCAAGACCCTCAGGGAACCTACGAGCAGTACTTC
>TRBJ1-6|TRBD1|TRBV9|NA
CASSPRGTGGGPLHF
TGTGCCAGCAGCCCCCGCGGGACAGGGGGGGGTCCCCTCCACTTT
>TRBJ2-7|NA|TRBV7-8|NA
CASSLAGRDTYEQYF
TGTGCCAGCAGCTTAGCGGGACGGGACACCTACGAGCAGTACTTC
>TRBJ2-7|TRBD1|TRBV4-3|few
CASSRDRGPWYEQYF
TGCGCCAGCAGCCGAGACAGGGGGCCATGGTACGAGCAGTACTTC
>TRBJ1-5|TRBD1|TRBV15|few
CATSRLRSPGQGLGNQPQHF
TGTGCCACCAGCAGACTCAGGTCACCGGGACAGGGCTTGGGCAATCAGCCCCAGCATTTT
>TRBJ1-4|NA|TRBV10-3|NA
CAISAGDEKLFF
TGTGCCATCAGTGCAGGGGATGAAAAACTGTTTTTT
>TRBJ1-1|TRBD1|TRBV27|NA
CASSAWTGMNTEAFF
TGTGCCAGCAGTGCATGGACAGGAATGAACACTGAAGCTTTCTTT
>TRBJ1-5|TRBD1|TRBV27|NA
CASSHSRTGGNQPQHF
TGTGCCAGCAGCCACTCCAGGACAGGGGGGAACCAGCCCCAGCATTTT
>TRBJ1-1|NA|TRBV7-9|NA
CASSQGGGGTEAFF
TGTGCCAGCAGCCAAGGCGGGGGGGGAACTGAAGCTTTCTTT
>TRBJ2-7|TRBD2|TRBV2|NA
CASKGTSGSEQYF
TGTGCCAGCAAAGGGACTAGCGGGAGCGAGCAGTACTTC
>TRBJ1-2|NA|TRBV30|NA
CAWRRTYGYTF
TGTGCCTGGAGACGAACTTATGGCTACACCTTC
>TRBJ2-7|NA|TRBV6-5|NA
CASSRGVLGEQYF
TGTGCCAGCAGTCGCGGGGTCCTTGGGGAGCAGTACTTC
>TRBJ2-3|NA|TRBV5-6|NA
CASIEGATDTQYF
TGTGCCAGCATCGAGGGAGCAACAGATACGCAGTATTTT
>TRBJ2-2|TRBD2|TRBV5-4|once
CASSLLAGGLTGELFF
TGTGCCAGCAGCTTACTAGCGGGAGGGCTCACCGGGGAGCTGTTTTTT
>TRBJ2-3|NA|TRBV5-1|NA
CASSAGTDSTDTQYF
TGCGCCAGCAGCGCGGGGACGGATAGCACAGATACGCAGTATTTT
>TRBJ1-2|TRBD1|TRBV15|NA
CATSLGQNNYGYTF
TGTGCCACCAGCCTGGGACAGAACAACTATGGCTACACCTTC
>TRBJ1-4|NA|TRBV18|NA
CASSPPPGGDTNEKLFF
TGTGCCAGCTCACCACCTCCGGGAGGCGATACTAATGAAAAACTGTTTTTT
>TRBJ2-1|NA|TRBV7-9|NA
CSSSLFTGATYNEQFF
TGTTCCAGCAGCTTATTCACGGGAGCCACCTACAATGAGCAGTTCTTC
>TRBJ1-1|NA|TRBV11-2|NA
CASSSNHRAYEAFF
TGTGCCAGCAGCTCAAACCACAGGGCCTATGAAGCTTTCTTT
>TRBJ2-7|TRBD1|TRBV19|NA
CASSWDRGTYEQYF
TGTGCCAGTAGTTGGGACAGGGGAACCTACGAGCAGTACTTC
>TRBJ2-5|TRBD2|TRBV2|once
CASSPTSGSIETQYF
TGTGCCAGCAGCCCTACTAGCGGGAGTATAGAGACCCAGTACTTC
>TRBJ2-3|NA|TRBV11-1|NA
CASNTGTDTQYF
TGTGCCAGCAATACAGGCACAGATACGCAGTATTTT
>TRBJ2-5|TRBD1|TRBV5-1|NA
CASSLGQGARGTQYF
TGCGCCAGCAGCTTGGGGCAGGGGGCGCGGGGGACCCAGTACTTC
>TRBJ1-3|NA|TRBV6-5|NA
CASSYEGLRSGNTIYF
TGTGCCAGCAGTTACGAGGGCCTCCGCTCTGGAAACACCATATATTTT
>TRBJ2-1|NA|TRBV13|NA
CASRGPGLDNEQFF
TGTGCCAGCAGGGGTCCGGGACTTGACAATGAGCAGTTCTTC
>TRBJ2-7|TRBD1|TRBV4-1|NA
CASSQRGQGPREQYF
TGCGCCAGCAGCCAAAGGGGGCAGGGCCCCCGCGAGCAGTACTTC
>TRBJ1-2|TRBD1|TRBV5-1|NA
CASSLAWDRVSYGYPF
TGCGCCAGCAGCTTGGCCTGGGACAGGGTATCCTATGGCTACCCCTTC
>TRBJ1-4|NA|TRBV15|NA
CATSRDRRLSNEKLFF
TGTGCCACCAGCAGAGATCGGCGACTTAGTAATGAAAAACTGTTTTTT
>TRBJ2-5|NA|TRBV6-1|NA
CASGSSRAAETQYF
TGTGCCAGCGGGAGTTCGCGAGCGGCAGAGACCCAGTACTTC
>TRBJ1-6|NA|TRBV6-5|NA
CASSHQGRNSPLHF
TGTGCCAGCAGTCACCAGGGCCGAAATTCACCCCTCCACTTT
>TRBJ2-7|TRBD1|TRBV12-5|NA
CASGFPGQINYEQYF
TGTGCTAGTGGTTTCCCGGGACAGATCAACTACGAGCAGTACTTC
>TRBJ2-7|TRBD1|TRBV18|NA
CASSRDSSYEQYF
TGTGCCAGCTCACGGGACAGCTCCTACGAGCAGTACTTC
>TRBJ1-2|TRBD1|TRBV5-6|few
CASSRRGIGYYGYTF
TGTGCCAGCAGCCGCAGGGGGATCGGCTACTATGGCTACACCTTC
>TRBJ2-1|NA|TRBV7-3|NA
CASSTRLAGINEQFF
TGTGCCAGCAGCACCCGCCTGGCGGGCATAAATGAGCAGTTCTTC
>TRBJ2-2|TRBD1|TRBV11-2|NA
CASSLGGTGETGELFF
TGTGCCAGCAGCTTAGGGGGGACAGGGGAAACCGGGGAGCTGTTTTTT
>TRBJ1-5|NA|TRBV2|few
CASSDPGRGWHF
TGTGCCAGCAGTGACCCCGGGCGGGGGTGGCATTTT
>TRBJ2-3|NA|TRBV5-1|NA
CASSLRGVADTQYF
TGCGCCAGCAGCTTGCGGGGAGTGGCAGATACGCAGTATTTT
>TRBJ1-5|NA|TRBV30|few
CAWSSGQGGTQPQHF
NA
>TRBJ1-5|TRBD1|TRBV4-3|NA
CASSPDRDQPQHF
TGCGCCAGCAGCCCGGACAGGGATCAGCCCCAGCATTTT
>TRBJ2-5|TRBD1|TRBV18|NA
CASSPPVWTGGEETQYF
TGTGCCAGCTCACCACCTGTTTGGACAGGGGGCGAGGAGACCCAGTACTTC
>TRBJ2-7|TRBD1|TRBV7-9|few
CASRKPGQGALIYF
TGTGCCAGCAGGAAGCCGGGACAGGGGGCATTGATTTACTTC
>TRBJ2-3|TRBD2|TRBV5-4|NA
CASSLRTSGLTDTQYF
TGTGCCAGCAGCTTGCGGACTAGCGGACTCACAGATACGCAGTATTTT
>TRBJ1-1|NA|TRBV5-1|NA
CASSSDPQGMAEAFF
TGCGCCAGCAGCTCGGATCCCCAGGGTATGGCTGAAGCTTTCTTT
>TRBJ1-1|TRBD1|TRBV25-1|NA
CASSGGTGPRIMNTEAFF
TGTGCCAGCAGTGGTGGGACAGGGCCCAGGATAATGAACACTGAAGCTTTCTTT
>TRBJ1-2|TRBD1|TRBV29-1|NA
CSVQGQIPGYTF
TGCAGCGTACAGGGACAGATCCCTGGCTACACCTTC
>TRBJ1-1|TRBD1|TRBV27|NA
CASSPDRYGNTEAFF
TGTGCCAGCAGTCCGGACAGGTACGGGAACACTGAAGCTTTCTTT
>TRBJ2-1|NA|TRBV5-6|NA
CASRINHRAYNEQFF
TGTGCCAGCAGAATCAACCACAGGGCCTACAATGAGCAGTTCTTC
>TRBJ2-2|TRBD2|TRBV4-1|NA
CASSQPPGLADGELFF
TGCGCCAGCAGCCAACCTCCCGGGCTAGCGGACGGGGAGCTGTTTTTT